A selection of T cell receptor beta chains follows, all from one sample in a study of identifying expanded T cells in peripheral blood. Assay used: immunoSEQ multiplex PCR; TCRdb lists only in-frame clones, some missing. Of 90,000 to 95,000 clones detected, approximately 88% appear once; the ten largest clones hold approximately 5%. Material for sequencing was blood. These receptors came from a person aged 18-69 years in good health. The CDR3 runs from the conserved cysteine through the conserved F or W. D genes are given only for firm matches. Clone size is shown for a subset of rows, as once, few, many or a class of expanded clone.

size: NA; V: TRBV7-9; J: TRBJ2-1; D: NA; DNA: TGTGCCAGCAGCCGACCGGGGGACAATGAGCAGTTCTTC; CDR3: CASSRPGDNEQFF
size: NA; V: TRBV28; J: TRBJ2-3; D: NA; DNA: TGTGCCAGCAGCCTAGATAGCACAGATACGCAGTATTTT; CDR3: CASSLDSTDTQYF
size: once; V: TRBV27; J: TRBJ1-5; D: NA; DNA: TGTGCCAGCAGACCCGGACATCTAAAAAATCAGCCCCAGCATTTT; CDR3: CASRPGHLKNQPQHF
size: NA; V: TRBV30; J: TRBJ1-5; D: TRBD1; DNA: TGTGCCTGGAGCCCCGACAGGGGAGGAAGCAATCAGCCCCAGCATTTT; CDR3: CAWSPDRGGSNQPQHF
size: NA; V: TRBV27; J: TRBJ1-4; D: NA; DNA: TGTGCCAGCATGGGGACTACGAAGGGTGAAAAACTGTTTTTT; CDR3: CASMGTTKGEKLFF
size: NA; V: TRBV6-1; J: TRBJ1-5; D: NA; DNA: TGTGCCAGCAGTGAAGCTCTAAGGGCGGACCAGCCCCAGCATTTT; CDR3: CASSEALRADQPQHF
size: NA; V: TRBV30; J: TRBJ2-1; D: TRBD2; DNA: TGTGCCTGGAATTCCCTAGCGGGGTTATCTGAGCAGTTCTTC; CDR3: CAWNSLAGLSEQFF
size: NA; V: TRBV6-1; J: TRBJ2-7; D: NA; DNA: TGTGCCAGCAGTGAATTCTTCGGTGGTGGAGGTTACGAGCAGTACTTC; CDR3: CASSEFFGGGGYEQYF
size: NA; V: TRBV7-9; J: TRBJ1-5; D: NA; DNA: TGTGCCAGCAGCCAGGGACGCACTAATCAGCCCCAGCATTTT; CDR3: CASSQGRTNQPQHF
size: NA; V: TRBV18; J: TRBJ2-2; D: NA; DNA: TGTGCCAGCTCACCCCCCACCGGGGAGCTGTTTTTT; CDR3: CASSPPTGELFF
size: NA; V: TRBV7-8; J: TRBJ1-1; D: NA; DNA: TGTGCCAGCAGCTTAGAAGGATTTGCTGGTGAAGCTTTCTTT; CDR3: CASSLEGFAGEAFF
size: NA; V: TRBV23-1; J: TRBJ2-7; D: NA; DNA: TGCGCCAGCAGTCAATCGCACAGGCCTGGTCGGACATGCTACGAGCAGTACTTC; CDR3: CASSQSHRPGRTCYEQYF
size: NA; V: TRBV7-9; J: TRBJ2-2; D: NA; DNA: TGTGCCAGCAGCCCATCCGGGACACCCAACACCGGGGAGCTGTTTTTT; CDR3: CASSPSGTPNTGELFF
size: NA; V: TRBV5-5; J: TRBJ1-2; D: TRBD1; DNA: TGTGCCAGCAGACCACAGGGGAACTATGGCTACACCTTC; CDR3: CASRPQGNYGYTF
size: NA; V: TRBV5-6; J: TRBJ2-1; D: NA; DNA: TGTGCCAGCAGCAAGGACTACTTCAATGAGCAGTTCTTC; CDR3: CASSKDYFNEQFF